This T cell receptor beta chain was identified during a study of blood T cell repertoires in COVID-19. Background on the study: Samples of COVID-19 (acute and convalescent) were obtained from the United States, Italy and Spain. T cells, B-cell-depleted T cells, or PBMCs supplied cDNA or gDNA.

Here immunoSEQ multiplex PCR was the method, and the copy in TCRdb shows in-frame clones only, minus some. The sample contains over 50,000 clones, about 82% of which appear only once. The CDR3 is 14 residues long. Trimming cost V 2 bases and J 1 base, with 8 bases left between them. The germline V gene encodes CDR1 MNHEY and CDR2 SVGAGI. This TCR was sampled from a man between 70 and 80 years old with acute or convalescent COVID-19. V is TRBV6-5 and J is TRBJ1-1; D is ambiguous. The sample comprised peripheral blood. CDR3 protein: CASSYGSANTEAFF. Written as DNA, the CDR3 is TGTGCCAGCAGTTACGGCAGCGCGAACACTGAAGCTTTCTTT.